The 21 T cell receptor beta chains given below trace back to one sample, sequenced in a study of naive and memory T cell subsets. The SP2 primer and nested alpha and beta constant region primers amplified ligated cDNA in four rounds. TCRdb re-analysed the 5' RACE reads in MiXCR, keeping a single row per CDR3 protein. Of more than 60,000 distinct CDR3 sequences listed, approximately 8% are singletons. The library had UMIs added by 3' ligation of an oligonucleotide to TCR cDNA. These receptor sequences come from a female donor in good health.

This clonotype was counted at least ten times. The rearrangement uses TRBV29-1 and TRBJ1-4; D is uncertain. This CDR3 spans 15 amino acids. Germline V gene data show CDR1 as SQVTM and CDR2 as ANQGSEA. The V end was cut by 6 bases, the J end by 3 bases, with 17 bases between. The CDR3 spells CSVELSYGSNEKLFF. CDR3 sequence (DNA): TGCAGCGTAGAGCTATCATACGGCTCTAATGAAAAACTGTTTTTT.

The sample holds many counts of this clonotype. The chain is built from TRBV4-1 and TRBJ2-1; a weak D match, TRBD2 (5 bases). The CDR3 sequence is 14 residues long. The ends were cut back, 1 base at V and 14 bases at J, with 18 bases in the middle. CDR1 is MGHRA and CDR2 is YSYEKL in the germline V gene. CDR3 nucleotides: TGCGCCAGCAGCCAAGGGGCGAGTGATCCGAGGGAGTTCTTC. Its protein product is CASSQGASDPREFF.

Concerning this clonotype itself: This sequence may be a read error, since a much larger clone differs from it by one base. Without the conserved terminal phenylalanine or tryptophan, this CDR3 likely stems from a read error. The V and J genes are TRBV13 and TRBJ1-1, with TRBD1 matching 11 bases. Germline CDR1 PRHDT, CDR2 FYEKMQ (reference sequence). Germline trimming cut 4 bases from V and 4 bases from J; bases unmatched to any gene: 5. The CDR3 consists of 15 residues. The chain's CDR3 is CASSSGQGALTEAFS. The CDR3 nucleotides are TGTGCCAGCAGCTCCGGACAGGGGGCCCTCACTGAAGCTTTCTCT.

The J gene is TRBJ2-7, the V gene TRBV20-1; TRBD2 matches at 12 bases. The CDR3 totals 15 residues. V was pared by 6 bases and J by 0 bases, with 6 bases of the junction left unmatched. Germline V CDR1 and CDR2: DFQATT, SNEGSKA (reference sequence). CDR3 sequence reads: CSARLAGDSSYEQYF. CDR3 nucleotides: TGCAGTGCCCGACTAGCGGGGGATAGCTCCTACGAGCAGTACTTC.

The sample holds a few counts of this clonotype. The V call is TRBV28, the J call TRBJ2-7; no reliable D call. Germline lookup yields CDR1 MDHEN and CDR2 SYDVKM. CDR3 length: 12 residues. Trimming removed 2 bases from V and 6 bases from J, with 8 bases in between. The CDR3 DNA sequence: TGTGCCAGCAGTTTAATTGGGCGCGAGCAGTACTTC. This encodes CASSLIGREQYF.

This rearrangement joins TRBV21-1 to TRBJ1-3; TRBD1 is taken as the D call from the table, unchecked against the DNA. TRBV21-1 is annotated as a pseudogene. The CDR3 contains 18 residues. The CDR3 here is CASSRPGQGGETGNTKYF. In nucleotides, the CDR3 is TGTGCCAGCAGCAGACCGGGACAGGGGGGTGAAACTGGAAACACCAAATATTTT.

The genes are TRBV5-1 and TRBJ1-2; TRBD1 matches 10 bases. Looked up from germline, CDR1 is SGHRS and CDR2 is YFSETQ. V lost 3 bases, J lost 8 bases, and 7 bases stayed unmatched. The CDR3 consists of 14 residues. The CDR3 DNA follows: TGCGCCAGCAGCTGGGGACAGGGGATTGGCGGCTACACCTTC. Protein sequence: CASSWGQGIGGYTF. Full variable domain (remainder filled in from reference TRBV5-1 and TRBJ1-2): KAGVTQTPRYLIKTRGQQVTLSCSPISGHRSVSWYQQTPGQGLQFLFEYFSETQRNKGNFPGRFSGRQFSNSRSEMNVSTLELGDSALYLCASSWGQGIGGYTFGSGTRLTVV.

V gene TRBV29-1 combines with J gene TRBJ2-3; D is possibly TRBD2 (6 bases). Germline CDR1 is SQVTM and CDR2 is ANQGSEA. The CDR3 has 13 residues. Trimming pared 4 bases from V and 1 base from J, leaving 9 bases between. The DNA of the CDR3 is TGCAGCGTTGTGGCTAGCGGCACAGATACGCAGTATTTT. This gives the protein CSVVASGTDTQYF.

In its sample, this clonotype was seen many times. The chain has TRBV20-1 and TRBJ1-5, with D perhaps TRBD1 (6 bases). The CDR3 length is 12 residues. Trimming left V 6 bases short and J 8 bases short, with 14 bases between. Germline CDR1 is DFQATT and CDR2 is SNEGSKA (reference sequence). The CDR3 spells CSAGPPGEPQHF. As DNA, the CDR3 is TGCAGTGCAGGCCCCCCAGGGGAGCCCCAGCATTTT.

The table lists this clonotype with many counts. CDR3 loop: CASSGDWASYNEQFF. DNA for the CDR3: TGTGCCAGCAGTGGAGACTGGGCCTCCTACAATGAGCAGTTCTTC. The chain uses TRBV6-4 and TRBJ2-1; no definite D call. CDR1 MRHNA and CDR2 SNTAGT come from the germline V gene. V shed 4 bases and J shed 0 bases, with 10 bases lying between them. The CDR3 length is 15 residues.

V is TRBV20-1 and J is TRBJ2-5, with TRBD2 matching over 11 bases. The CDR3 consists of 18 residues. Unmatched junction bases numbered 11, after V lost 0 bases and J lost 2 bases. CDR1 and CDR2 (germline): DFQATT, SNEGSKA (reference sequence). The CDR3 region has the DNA TGCAGTGCTAGAGATTCTAAGATAGTAGCGGGAGGGCAAGAGACCCAGTACTTC. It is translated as CSARDSKIVAGGQETQYF.

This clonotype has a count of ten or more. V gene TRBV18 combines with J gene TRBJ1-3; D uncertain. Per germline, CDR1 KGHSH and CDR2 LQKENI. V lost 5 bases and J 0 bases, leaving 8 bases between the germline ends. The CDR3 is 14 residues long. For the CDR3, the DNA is TGTGCCAGCTCAACTCAGAGCTCTGGAAACACCATATATTTT. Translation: CASSTQSSGNTIYF.

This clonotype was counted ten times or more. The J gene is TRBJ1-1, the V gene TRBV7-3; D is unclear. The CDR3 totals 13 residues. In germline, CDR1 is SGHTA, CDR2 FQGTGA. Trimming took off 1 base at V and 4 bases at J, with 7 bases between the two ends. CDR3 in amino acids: CASSLSQTTEAFF. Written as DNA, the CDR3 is TGTGCCAGCAGCTTAAGTCAAACCACTGAAGCTTTCTTT.

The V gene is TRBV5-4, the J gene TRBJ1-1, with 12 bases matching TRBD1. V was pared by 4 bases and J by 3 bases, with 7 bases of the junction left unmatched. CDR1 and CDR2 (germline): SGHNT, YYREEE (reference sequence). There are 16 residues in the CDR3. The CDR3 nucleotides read TGTGCCAGCAGCCGGGACAGGGGGCTGAGGGACACTGAAGCTTTCTTT. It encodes CASSRDRGLRDTEAFF.

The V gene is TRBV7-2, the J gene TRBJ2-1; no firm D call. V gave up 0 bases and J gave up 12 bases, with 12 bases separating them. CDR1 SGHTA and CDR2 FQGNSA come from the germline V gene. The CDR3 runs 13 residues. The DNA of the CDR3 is TGTGCCAGCAGCTTAGCGGGTCGCGACGGGCAGTTCTTC. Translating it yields CASSLAGRDGQFF.

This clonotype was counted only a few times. CDR3 loop: CASSHYRDRGHEQYF. CDR3 coding DNA: TGTGCCAGCAGCCATTACCGGGACAGGGGTCACGAGCAGTACTTC. The J gene is TRBJ2-7, the V gene TRBV3-1; 10 bases are shared with TRBD1. The length of the CDR3 is 15 residues. Trimming cost V 3 bases and J 5 bases; bases outside gene matches: 7. CDR1 and CDR2 (germline): LGHDT, YNNKEL (reference sequence).

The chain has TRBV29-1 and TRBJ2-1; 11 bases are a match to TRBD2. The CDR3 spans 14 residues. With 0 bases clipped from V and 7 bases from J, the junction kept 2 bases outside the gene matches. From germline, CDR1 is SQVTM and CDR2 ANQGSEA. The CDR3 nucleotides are TGCAGCGTTGAAGAGGGGACTAGCGGTAATGAGCAGTTCTTC. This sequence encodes CSVEEGTSGNEQFF.

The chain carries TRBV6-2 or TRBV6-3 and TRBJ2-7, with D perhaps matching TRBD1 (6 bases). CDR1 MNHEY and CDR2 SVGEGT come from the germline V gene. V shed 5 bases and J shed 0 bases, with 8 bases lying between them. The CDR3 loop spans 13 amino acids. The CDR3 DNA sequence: TGTGCCAGCAGTCCGGGACACTCCTACGAGCAGTACTTC. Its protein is CASSPGHSYEQYF.

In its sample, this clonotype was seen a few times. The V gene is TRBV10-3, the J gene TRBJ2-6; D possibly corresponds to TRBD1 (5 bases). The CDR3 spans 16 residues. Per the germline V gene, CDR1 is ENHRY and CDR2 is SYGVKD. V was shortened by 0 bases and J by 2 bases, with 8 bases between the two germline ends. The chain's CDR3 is CAISESRGAGANVLTF. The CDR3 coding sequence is TGTGCCATCAGTGAGTCAAGGGGCGCTGGGGCCAACGTCCTGACTTTC.

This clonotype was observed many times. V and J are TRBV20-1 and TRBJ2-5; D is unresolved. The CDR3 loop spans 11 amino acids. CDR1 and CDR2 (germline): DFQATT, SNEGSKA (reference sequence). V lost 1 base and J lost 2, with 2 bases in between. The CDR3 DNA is TGCAGTGCTAGAGTTCAAGAGACCCAGTACTTC. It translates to CSARVQETQYF.

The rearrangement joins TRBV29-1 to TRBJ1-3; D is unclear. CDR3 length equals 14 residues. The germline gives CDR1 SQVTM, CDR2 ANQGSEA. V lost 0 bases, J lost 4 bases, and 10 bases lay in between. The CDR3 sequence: CSVEDLGRGNTIYF. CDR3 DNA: TGCAGCGTTGAAGATCTGGGGAGAGGAAACACCATATATTTT.